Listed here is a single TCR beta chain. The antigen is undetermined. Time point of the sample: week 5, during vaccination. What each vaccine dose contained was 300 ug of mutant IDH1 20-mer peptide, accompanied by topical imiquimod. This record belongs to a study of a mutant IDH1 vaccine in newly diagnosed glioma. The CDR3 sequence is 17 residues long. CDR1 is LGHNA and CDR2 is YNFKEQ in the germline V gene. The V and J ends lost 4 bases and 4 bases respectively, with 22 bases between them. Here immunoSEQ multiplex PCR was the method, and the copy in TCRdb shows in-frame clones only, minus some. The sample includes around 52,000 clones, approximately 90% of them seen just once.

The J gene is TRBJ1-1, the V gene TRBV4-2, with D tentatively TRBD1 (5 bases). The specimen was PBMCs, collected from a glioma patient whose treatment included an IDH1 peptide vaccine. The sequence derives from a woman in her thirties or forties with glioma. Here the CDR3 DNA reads TGTGCCAGCAGCCGGTCGTTTGGGGCCTCCCAGCCCACTGAAGCTTTCTTT. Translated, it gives CASSRSFGASQPTEAFF.